This TCR beta chain was sequenced in a study of T cells in Graves' hyperthyroidism and ophthalmopathy. Study-wide context: Specimen type is peripheral blood, collected at initial diagnosis prior to any treatment.

PBMCs were collected from a roughly 10 ml volume of fresh peripheral blood. V trimming: 6 bases; J trimming: 5 bases; junction bases outside the gene matches: 5. CDR1 is KGHDR, CDR2 SFDVKD, per germline. This CDR3 is 13 amino acids long. Template material for amplifying TCR beta CDR3 regions consisted of RNA transcripts. The HTBI primer set served for first-round RT-PCR of the TCR CDR3. TCRdb reprocessed the multiplex PCR reads with MiXCR, giving one entry per CDR3 protein. Of over 300,000 distinct CDR3 sequences listed, about 13% are singletons. Broader study findings: Blood also held most thyroid clonotypes expanded beyond 0.001. Ophthalmopathy got predicted by the model a median 6.5 months before its onset.

This clonotype came up many times. Its antigen is unidentified. This TCR was recovered from a woman in her forties with Graves' ophthalmopathy. Sequences were obtained from blood. The chain is built from TRBV24-1 and TRBJ2-5, with 7 bases lining up with TRBD1. CDR3: CATSNRGWETQYF. The CDR3 coding sequence is TGTGCCACCAGTAACAGGGGTTGGGAGACCCAGTACTTC.